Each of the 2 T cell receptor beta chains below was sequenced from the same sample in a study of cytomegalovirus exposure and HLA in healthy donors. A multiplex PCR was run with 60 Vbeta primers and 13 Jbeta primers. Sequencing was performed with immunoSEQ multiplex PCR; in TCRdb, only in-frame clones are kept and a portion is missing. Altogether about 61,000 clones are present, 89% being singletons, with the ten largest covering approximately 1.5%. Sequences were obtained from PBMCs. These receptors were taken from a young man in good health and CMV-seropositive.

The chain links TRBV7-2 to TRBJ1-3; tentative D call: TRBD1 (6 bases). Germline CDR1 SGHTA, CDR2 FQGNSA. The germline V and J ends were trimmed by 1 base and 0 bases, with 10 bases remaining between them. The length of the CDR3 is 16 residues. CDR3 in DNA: TGTGCCAGCAGCTTAGTCGGACAGACCTCTGGAAACACCATATATTTT. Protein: CASSLVGQTSGNTIYF.

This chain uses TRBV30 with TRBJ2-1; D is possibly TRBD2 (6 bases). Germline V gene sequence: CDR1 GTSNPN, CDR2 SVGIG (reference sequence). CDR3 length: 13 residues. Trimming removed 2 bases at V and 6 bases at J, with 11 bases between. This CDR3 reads CAWSRWEVNEQFF. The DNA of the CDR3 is TGTGCCTGGAGTAGATGGGAGGTCAATGAGCAGTTCTTC. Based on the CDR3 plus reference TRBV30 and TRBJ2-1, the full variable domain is SQTIHQWPATLVQPVGSPLSLECTVEGTSNPNLYWYRQAAGRGLQLLFYSVGIGQISSEVPQNLSASRPQDRQFILSSKKLLLSDSGFYLCAWSRWEVNEQFFGPGTRLTVL.